Listed here is a single T cell receptor beta chain. The source of the sample is a study of CD8 T cells in Susac syndrome. Random hexamers were used to reverse transcribe 0.5 to 1 ug of RNA. TCRdb used MiXCR to reprocess the immunoSEQ multiplex PCR reads, holding one entry per CDR3 protein. Of around 160,000 distinct CDR3 sequences in the sample, roughly 94% were seen once. Sequencing of TCR beta was undertaken in CD8+ and CD4+ T cells derived from blood. Relapsing-remitting disease, either stable or active, was present in the multiple sclerosis controls, who were treatment-naive patients. Negative isolation was applied to CD8+ and CD4+ T cells, and FACS enrichment was applied to TEMRA cells. This CDR3 is built from 16 residues. Per germline, CDR1 MGHRA and CDR2 YSYEKL. The V end lost 2 bases, the J end lost 5 bases, and 18 bases lay between the germline ends.

This receptor was obtained from a human donor with multiple sclerosis. Sequencing was done on a sample of CD4+ T cells from PBMCs. The V gene is TRBV4-1, the J gene TRBJ2-5; D is perhaps TRBD1 (6 bases). CDR3 coding DNA: TGCGCCAGCAGCCAACATCGACGCAGGGGAGAGGAGACCCAGTACTTC. It encodes CASSQHRRRGEETQYF.